This T cell receptor (beta chain) was identified in a study of blood T cells in healthy people across ages. Study findings and constraints: Both higher diversity and more naive CD4+ cells marked long-lived donors when set against aged donors. Researchers report that TCR beta diversity correlated strongly with naive T cell percentage.

Caucasian individuals from Russia who were healthy and aged about 6 to 95 acted as donors. The authors ran a second PCR of 7 to 11 cycles using a sample-barcoded 5' primer and a J-beta primer mix. Template switching added a 12-random-nucleotide identifier to every cDNA molecule. TCRdb itself ran the 5' RACE reads through MiXCR, one entry per CDR3 protein. The sample carries 1.5 million to 2 million distinct CDR3 sequences, 49% recorded once. About this clonotype: Its antigen is still unknown.

Germline V lookup: CDR1 MDHEN, CDR2 SYDVKM. There are 18 residues in the CDR3. After removal of 4 bases from V and 0 bases from J, the junction contained 7 bases not matched to a gene. The chain uses TRBV28 and TRBJ2-6; 9 bases are shared with TRBD1. Sequenced sample: blood. The sequence came from a woman between 35 and 50 years old in good health. CDR3 region: CASSSWTGASSGANVLTF. CDR3 bases: TGTGCCAGCAGTTCGTGGACAGGGGCCAGCTCTGGGGCCAACGTCCTGACTTTC. Full variable domain (missing parts from reference TRBV28 and TRBJ2-6): DVKVTQSSRYLVKRTGEKVFLECVQDMDHENMFWYRQDPGLGLRLIYFSYDVKMKEKGDIPEGYSVSREKKERFSLILESASTNQTSMYLCASSSWTGASSGANVLTFGAGSRLTVL.